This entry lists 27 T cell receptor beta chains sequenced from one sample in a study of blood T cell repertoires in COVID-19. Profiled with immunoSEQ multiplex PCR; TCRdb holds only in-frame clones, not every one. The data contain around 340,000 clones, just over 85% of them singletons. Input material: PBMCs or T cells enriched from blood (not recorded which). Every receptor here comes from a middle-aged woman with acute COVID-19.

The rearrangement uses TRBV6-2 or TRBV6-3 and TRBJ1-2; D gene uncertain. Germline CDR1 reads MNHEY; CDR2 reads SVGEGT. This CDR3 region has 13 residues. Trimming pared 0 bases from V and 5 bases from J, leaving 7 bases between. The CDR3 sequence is CASSYSGIYGYTF. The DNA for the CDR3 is TGTGCCAGCAGTTACTCCGGGATATATGGCTACACCTTC.

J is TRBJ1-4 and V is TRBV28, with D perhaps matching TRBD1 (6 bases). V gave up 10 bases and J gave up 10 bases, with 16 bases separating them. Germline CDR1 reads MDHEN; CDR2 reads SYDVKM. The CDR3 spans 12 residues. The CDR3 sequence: CATRTGLGKLFF. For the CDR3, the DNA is TGTGCCACCCGAACAGGGCTAGGAAAACTGTTTTTT.

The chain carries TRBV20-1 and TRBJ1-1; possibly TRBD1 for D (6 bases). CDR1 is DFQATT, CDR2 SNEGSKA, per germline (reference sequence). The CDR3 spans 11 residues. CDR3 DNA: TGCAGGGGGACATCGAACACTGAAGCTTTCTTT. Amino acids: CRGTSNTEAFF.

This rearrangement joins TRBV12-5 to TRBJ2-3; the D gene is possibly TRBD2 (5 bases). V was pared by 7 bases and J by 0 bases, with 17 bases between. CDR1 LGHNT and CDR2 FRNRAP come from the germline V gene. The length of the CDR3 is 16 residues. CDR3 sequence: CASEDGRGGSTDTQYF. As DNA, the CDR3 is TGTGCTAGTGAAGATGGTCGGGGTGGAAGCACAGATACGCAGTATTTT.

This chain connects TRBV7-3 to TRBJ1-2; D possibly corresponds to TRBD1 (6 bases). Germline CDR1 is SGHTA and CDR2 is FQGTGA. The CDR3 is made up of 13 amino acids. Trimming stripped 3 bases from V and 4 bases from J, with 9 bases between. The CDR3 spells CASSLGATYGYTF. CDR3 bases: TGTGCCAGCAGCTTGGGGGCTACCTATGGCTACACCTTC.

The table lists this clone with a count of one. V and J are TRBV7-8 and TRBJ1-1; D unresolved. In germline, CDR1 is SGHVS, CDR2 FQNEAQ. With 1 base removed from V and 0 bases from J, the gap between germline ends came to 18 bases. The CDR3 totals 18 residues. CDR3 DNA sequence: TGTGCCAGCAGCTTAGGAGGAGTTTCCGTTGACCTGAACACTGAAGCTTTCTTT. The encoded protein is CASSLGGVSVDLNTEAFF.

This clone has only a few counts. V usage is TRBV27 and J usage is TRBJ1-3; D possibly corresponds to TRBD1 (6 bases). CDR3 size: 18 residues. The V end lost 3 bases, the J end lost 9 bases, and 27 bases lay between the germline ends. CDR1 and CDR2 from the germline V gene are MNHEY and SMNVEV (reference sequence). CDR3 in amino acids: CASSFVRQAGLWLGTIYF. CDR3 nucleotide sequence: TGTGCCAGCAGTTTCGTTCGACAGGCGGGCTTATGGTTGGGCACCATATATTTT.

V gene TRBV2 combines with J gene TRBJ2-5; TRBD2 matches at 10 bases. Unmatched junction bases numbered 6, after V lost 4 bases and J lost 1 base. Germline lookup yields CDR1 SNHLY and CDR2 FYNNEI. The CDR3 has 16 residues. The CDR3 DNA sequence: TGTGCCAGCAGTGTAACTAGCGGGGCCAGCCAAGAGACCCAGTACTTC. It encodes CASSVTSGASQETQYF.

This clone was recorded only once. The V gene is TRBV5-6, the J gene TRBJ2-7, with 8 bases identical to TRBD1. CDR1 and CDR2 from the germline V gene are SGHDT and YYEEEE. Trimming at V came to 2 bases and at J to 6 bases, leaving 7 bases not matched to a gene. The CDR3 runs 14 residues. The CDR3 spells CASSFQDRAAEQYF. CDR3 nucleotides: TGTGCCAGCAGCTTTCAGGACAGGGCGGCCGAGCAGTACTTC. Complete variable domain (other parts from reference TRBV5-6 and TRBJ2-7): DAGVTQSPTHLIKTRGQQVTLRCSPKSGHDTVSWYQQALGQGPQFIFQYYEEEERQRGNFPDRFSGHQFPNYSSELNVNALLLGDSALYLCASSFQDRAAEQYFGPGTRLTVT.

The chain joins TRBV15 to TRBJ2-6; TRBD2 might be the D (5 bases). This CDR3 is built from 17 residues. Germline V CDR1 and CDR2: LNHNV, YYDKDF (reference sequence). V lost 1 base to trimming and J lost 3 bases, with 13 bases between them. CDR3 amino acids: CATSRVDWELGANVLTF. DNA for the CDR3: TGTGCCACCAGCAGAGTAGATTGGGAGCTTGGGGCCAACGTCCTGACTTTC.

CDR3 DNA sequence: TGCAGCGTCAAGGACAGGGGGCGCGGATCAACTAATGAAAAACTGTTTTTT. Translation gives CSVKDRGRGSTNEKLFF. This chain uses TRBV29-1 with TRBJ1-4; TRBD1 matches 11 bases. Germline V CDR1 and CDR2: SQVTM, ANQGSEA. The ends lost 6 bases at V and 0 bases at J; junction bases unmatched: 9. CDR3 size: 17 residues.

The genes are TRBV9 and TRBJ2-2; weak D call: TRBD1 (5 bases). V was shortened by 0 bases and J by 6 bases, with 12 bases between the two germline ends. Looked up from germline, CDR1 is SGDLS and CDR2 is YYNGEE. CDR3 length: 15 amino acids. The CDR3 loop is CASSVVVGPPGELFF. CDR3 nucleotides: TGTGCCAGCAGCGTAGTAGTGGGGCCTCCCGGGGAGCTGTTTTTT.

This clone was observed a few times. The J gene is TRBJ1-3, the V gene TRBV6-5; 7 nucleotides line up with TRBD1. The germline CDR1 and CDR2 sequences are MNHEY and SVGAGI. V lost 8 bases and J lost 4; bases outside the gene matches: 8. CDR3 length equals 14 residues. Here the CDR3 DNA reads TGTGCCAGCGGCGAGGGGGCTGGAGGAAACACCATATATTTT. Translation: CASGEGAGGNTIYF.

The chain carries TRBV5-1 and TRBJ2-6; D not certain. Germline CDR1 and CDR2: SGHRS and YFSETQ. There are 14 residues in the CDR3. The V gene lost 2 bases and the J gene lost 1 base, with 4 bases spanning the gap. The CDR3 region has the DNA TGCGCCAGCAGCTTACAGTCTGGGGCCAACGTCCTGACTTTC. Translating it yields CASSLQSGANVLTF.

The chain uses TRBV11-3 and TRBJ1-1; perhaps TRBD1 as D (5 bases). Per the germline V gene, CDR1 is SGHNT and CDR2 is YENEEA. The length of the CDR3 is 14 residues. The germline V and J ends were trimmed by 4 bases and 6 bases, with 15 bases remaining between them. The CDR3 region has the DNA TGTGCCAGCAGCTCCTCCAGGGTAAGCCCTGAAGCTTTCTTT. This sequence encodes CASSSSRVSPEAFF.

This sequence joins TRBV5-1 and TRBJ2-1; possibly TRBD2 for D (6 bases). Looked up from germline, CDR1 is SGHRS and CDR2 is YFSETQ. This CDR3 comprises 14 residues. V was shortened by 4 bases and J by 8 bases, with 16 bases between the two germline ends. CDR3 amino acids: CASSPNQLAYEQFF. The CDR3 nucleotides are TGCGCCAGCAGCCCGAACCAACTAGCTTATGAGCAGTTCTTC.

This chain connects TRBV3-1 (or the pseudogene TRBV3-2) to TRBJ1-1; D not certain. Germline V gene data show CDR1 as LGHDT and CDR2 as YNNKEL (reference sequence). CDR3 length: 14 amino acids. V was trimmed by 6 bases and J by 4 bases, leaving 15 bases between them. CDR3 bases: TGTGCCAGCAGACCCGATAAACAGAGCACTGAAGCTTTCTTT. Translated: CASRPDKQSTEAFF.

The CDR3 spells CASSLAGVGSTNEKLFF. The CDR3 region has the DNA TGTGCCAGCAGCTTGGCAGGGGTCGGTTCAACTAATGAAAAACTGTTTTTT. This chain joins TRBV5-6 and TRBJ1-4; D possibly corresponds to TRBD1 (6 bases). Trimming pared 0 bases from V and 0 bases from J, leaving 12 bases between. Germline CDR1 reads SGHDT; CDR2 reads YYEEEE. The CDR3 is 17 amino acids. Combining the CDR3 with reference TRBV5-6 and TRBJ1-4 gives the whole variable domain DAGVTQSPTHLIKTRGQQVTLRCSPKSGHDTVSWYQQALGQGPQFIFQYYEEEERQRGNFPDRFSGHQFPNYSSELNVNALLLGDSALYLCASSLAGVGSTNEKLFFGSGTQLSVL.

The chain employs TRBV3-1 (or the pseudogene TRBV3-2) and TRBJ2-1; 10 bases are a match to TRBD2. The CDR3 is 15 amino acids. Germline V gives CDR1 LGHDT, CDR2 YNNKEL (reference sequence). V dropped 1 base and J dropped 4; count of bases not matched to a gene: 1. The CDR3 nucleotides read TGTGCCAGCAGCCAAGGTAGCGGGGGGTACAATGAGCAGTTCTTC. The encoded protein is CASSQGSGGYNEQFF.

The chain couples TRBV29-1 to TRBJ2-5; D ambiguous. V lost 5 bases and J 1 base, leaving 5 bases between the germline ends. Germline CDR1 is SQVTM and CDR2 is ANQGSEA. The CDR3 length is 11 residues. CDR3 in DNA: TGCAGCGTTCTTTTCCAAGAGACCCAGTACTTC. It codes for CSVLFQETQYF.

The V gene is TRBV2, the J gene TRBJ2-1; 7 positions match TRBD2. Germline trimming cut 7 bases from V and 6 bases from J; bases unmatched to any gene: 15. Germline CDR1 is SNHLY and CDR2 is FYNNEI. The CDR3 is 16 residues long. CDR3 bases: TGTGCCAGCAAAAATAGGGACTACTTATCTTCCAATGAGCAGTTCTTC. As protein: CASKNRDYLSSNEQFF.

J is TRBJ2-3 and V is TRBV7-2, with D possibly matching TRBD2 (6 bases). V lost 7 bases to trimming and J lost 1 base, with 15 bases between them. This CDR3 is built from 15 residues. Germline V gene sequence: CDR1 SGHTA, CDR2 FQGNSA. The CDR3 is CASNPGLGRTDTQYF. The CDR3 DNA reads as TGTGCCAGCAATCCGGGACTGGGTCGCACAGATACGCAGTATTTT.

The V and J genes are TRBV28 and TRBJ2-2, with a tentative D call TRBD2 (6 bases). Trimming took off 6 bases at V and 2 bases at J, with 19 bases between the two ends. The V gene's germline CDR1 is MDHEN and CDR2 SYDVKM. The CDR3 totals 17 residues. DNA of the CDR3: TGTGCCAGCAGGGGGGGTAGGGCAGGCCTAAACACCGGGGAGCTGTTTTTT. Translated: CASRGGRAGLNTGELFF.

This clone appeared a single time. The CDR3 loop reads CASSAGLISEQYF. CDR3 bases: TGTGCCAGCAGCGCCGGTTTAATTTCCGAGCAGTACTTC. This chain connects TRBV9 to TRBJ2-7; no clear D gene. Germline loops: CDR1 SGDLS, CDR2 YYNGEE. Trimming left V 3 bases short and J 6 bases short, with 13 bases between. This CDR3 is 13 amino acids long.

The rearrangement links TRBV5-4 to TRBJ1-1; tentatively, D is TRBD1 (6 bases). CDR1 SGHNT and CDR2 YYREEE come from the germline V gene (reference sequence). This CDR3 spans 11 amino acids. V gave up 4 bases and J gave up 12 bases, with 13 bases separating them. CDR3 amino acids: CASSNSGAPFF. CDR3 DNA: TGTGCCAGCAGCAACTCAGGGGCTCCTTTCTTT.

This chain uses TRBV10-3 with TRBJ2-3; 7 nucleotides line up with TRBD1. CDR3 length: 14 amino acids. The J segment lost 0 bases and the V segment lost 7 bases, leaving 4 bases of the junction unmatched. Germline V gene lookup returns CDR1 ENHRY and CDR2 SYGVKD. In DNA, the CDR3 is TGTGCCATCACTGAACAGGGGAGCACAGATACGCAGTATTTT. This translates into CAITEQGSTDTQYF.

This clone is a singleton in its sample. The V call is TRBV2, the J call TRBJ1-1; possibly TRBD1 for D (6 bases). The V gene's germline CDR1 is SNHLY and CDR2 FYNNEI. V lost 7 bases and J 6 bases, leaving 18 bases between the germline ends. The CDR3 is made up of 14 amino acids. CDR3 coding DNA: TGTGCCAGCACCCCAACAGGGACGGTGTCTGAAGCTTTCTTT. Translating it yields CASTPTGTVSEAFF.